This passage covers 6 T cell receptor beta chains from one sample sequenced in a study of CD8 T cells in Susac syndrome. Random hexamers primed reverse transcription of about 0.5 to 1 ug RNA. TCRdb re-derived calls from the immunoSEQ multiplex PCR reads in MiXCR, one entry per CDR3 protein. The repertoire consists of tens of thousands of distinct CDR3 sequences, with roughly 90% occurring once and the leading ten covering roughly 0.49%. Sequencing was done on a sample of CD8+ T cells from PBMCs. These receptors all stem from a human donor with multiple sclerosis.

This sequence joins TRBV28 and TRBJ1-2; D unclear. The CDR3 is 13 residues long. CDR1 and CDR2 from the germline V gene are MDHEN and SYDVKM. Between the trimmed V and J ends, which lost 1 base and 8 bases, there was a span of 11 bases. The CDR3 nucleotides read TGTGCCAGCAGTTTATTCAGGACCTACGGCTACACCTTC. Amino acid sequence: CASSLFRTYGYTF.

The gene calls are TRBV13 and TRBJ2-7; tentatively, D is TRBD1 or TRBD2 (5 bases each). The V end lost 5 bases, the J end lost 0 bases, and 17 bases lay between the germline ends. CDR3 length: 16 amino acids. Germline values: CDR1 PRHDT, CDR2 FYEKMQ (reference sequence). Here the CDR3 DNA reads TGTGCCAGCAGCCCACAACCCCCAGGGAGCTCCTACGAGCAGTACTTC. Its translation is CASSPQPPGSSYEQYF.

Only a few counts were recorded for this clonotype. The chain couples TRBV4-3 to TRBJ2-7, with D perhaps TRBD1 or TRBD2 (5 bases each). CDR1 LGHNA and CDR2 YSLEER come from the germline V gene. V dropped 1 base and J dropped 7 bases, with 14 bases sitting between them. This CDR3 has 14 amino acids. The CDR3 sequence is CASSQGLGEREQYF. The DNA for the CDR3 is TGCGCCAGCAGCCAAGGACTGGGGGAGAGAGAGCAGTACTTC.

V gene TRBV20-1 combines with J gene TRBJ1-2; D might be TRBD1 (5 bases). V was pared by 6 bases and J by 1 base, with 15 bases between. Germline lookup yields CDR1 DFQATT and CDR2 SNEGSKA (reference sequence). This CDR3 comprises 14 residues. For the CDR3, the DNA is TGCAGTGCAAAGATTCATGACAGTAACTATGGCTACACCTTC. Translation gives CSAKIHDSNYGYTF.

V is TRBV25-1 and J is TRBJ2-1; TRBD1 aligns across 9 bases. J was trimmed by 9 bases and V by 6 bases; bases with no gene match: 6. Germline V lookup: CDR1 MGHDK, CDR2 SYGVNS. This CDR3 spans 13 amino acids. The CDR3 loop is CASRQGASGEQFF. CDR3 nucleotide sequence: TGTGCCAGCAGACAGGGGGCATCGGGTGAGCAGTTCTTC. Variable domain in full (rest from reference TRBV25-1 and TRBJ2-1): EADIYQTPRYLVIGTGKKITLECSQTMGHDKMYWYQQDPGMELHLIHYSYGVNSTEKGDLSSESTVSRIRTEHFPLTLESARPSHTSQYLCASRQGASGEQFFGPGTRLTVL.

This clonotype was seen only once. The genes are TRBV5-1 and TRBJ1-2; D is unclear. V was cut by 0 bases and J by 5 bases, with 14 bases left in between. CDR1 is SGHRS and CDR2 is YFSETQ in the germline V gene. The CDR3 extends over 15 amino acids. CDR3 in amino acids: CASSLAVTSPYGYTF. CDR3 in DNA: TGCGCCAGCAGCTTGGCCGTGACTTCCCCATATGGCTACACCTTC.